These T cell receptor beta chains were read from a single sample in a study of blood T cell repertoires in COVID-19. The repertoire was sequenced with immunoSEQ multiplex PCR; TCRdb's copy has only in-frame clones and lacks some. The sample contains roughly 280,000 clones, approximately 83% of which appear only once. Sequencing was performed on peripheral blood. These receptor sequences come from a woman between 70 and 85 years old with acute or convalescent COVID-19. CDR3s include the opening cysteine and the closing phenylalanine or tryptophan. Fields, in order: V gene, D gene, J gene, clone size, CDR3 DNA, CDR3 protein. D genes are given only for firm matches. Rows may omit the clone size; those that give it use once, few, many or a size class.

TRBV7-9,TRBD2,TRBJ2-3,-,TGTGCCAGCCGGGCTAGCGGGGGGGCAGATACGCAGTATTTT,CASRASGGADTQYF
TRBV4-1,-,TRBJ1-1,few,TGCGCCAGCAGCCAATCGCGGACTGAAGCTTTCTTT,CASSQSRTEAFF
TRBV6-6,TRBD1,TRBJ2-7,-,TGTGCCAGCAGCCCCACCGGGACAGCCTACGAGCAGTACTTC,CASSPTGTAYEQYF
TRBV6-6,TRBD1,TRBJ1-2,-,TGTGCCAGCAGTTACGTTGGGACAGGGGGCTATGGCTACACCTTC,CASSYVGTGGYGYTF
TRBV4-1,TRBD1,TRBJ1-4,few,TGCGCCAGCAGCTTCCGGCAGTGGGACAGGGTCTTTTTT,CASSFRQWDRVFF
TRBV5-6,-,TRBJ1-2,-,TGTGCCAGCAGCTACGAACAGTACTATGGCTACACCTTC,CASSYEQYYGYTF
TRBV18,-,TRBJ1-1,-,TGTGCCAGCTCACCACCGGGGGCACCTAAAGCTTTCTTT,CASSPPGAPKAFF
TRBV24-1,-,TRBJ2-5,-,TGTGCCACCAGCGAGGGAGCCCAAGAGACCCAGTACTTC,CATSEGAQETQYF
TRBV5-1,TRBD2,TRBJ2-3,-,TGCGCCAGCAGCTTGGGGACTAGCGGGGTGCCACGGACGCAGTATTTT,CASSLGTSGVPRTQYF
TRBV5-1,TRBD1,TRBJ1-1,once,TGCGCCAGCAGCTTACTAGGGACAGGGAGACAAAACACTGAAGCTTTCTTT,CASSLLGTGRQNTEAFF
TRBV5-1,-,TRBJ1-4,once,TGCGCCAGCAGCTTGGGAGGGTTGGGTGAAAAACTGTTTTTT,CASSLGGLGEKLFF
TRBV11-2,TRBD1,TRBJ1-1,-,TGTGCCAGCAGCTGGGACAGGGTGGGCACTGAAGCTTTCTTT,CASSWDRVGTEAFF
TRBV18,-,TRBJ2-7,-,TGTGCCAGCTCGCCTACAGGGTCGAGGGAGCAGTACTTC,CASSPTGSREQYF
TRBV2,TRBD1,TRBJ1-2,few,TGTGCCAGCAGTTCCCGGGACAGGGGTAATAATGGCTACACCTTC,CASSSRDRGNNGYTF
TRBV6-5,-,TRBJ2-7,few,TGTGCCACCCGGAAAGGGTGGGGCGACGAGCAGTACTTC,CATRKGWGDEQYF
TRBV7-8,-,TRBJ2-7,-,TGTGCCAGCAGCTCCAGGGCGGATTCCTACGAGCAGTACTTC,CASSSRADSYEQYF
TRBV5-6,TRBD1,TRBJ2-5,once,TGTGCCAGCAGCCCGATACAGGGGCGTGGGTTTGGGGAGACCCAGTACTTC,CASSPIQGRGFGETQYF
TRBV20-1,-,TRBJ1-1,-,TGCAGTGCTAGTGGGGTGGTTCAGGGGCAACCCACTAATGATGAAGCTTTCTTT,CSASGVVQGQPTNDEAFF
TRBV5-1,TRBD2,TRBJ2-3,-,TGCGCCAGCAGCTTGGAAGCGCGGGGGGGCACAGATACGCAGTATTTT,CASSLEARGGTDTQYF
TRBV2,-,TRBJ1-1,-,TGTGCCAGCAGTTTGACGGAGATGAACACTGAAGCTTTCTTT,CASSLTEMNTEAFF
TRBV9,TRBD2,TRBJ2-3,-,TGTGCCAGCAGCCCTGGGGGGGTTCGAGATACGCAGTATTTT,CASSPGGVRDTQYF
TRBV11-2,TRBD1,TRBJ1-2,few,TGTGCCAGCAGCTGGGAACAGGGGTCCCGTGCCGGCTACACCTTC,CASSWEQGSRAGYTF
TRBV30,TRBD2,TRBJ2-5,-,TGTGCCTGGAGTGTAGGGGCGGGACTTGGGAGGGGGACCCAGTACTTC,CAWSVGAGLGRGTQYF
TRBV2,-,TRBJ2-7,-,TGTGCCAGCAGCGCCCGCAGGGCCAACGAGCAGTACTTC,CASSARRANEQYF
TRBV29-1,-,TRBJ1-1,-,TGCAGCGTGACCTCGGGGGACACTGAAGCTTTCTTT,CSVTSGDTEAFF
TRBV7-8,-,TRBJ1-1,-,TGTGCCAGCAGCCTCCAAGGGAGGGGCGGCCAGGTGAGTGAAGCTTTCTTT,CASSLQGRGGQVSEAFF
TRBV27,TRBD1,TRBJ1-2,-,TGTGCCAGCAGCGGACAGGGTAGGGGTGGCTACACCTTC,CASSGQGRGGYTF
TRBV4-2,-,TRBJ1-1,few,TGTGCCAGCAGCCAAGGGGCTTGGCGGGGGGCGAACACTGAAGCTTTCTTT,CASSQGAWRGANTEAFF
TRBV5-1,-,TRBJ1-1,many,TGCGCCAGCAGCCATGCGGGGCGGGCCGTTTCTTTCACTGAAGCTTTCTTT,CASSHAGRAVSFTEAFF
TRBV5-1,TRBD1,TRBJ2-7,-,TGCGCCAGCAGCCCCCGGGACAGGGGGTACGAGCAGTACTTC,CASSPRDRGYEQYF
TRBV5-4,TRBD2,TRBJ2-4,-,TGTGCCAGCACACAGAGCGGGGTCAACATTCAGTACTTC,CASTQSGVNIQYF
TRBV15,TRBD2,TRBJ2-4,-,TGTGCCACCAGCAGGACTAGCGGGGGACCTAGAAACATTCAGTACTTC,CATSRTSGGPRNIQYF
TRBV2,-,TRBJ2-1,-,TGTGCCAGCAGTGGGGACACCGGGAATGAGCAGTTCTTC,CASSGDTGNEQFF
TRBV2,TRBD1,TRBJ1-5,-,TGTGCCAGCAGCGACAGGGGAGTAGGTCAGCCCCAGCATTTT,CASSDRGVGQPQHF
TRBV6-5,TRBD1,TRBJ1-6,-,TGTGCCAGCAAACCTCTTCGACAGGGGAATTCACCCCTCCACTTT,CASKPLRQGNSPLHF
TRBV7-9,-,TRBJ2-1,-,TGTGCCAGCAGCTTACTAGGGGGGGGCACAAATGAGCAGTTCTTC,CASSLLGGGTNEQFF
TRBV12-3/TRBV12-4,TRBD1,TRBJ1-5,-,TGTGCCAGCGGACAGGGTAAACCCCAGCATTTT,CASGQGKPQHF
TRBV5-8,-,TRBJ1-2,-,TGTGCCAGCATCGAGAACTATGGCTACACCTTC,CASIENYGYTF
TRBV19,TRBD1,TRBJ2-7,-,TGTGCCAGTAAGCTGGTGGACAGGGAAAGCGAGCAGTACTTC,CASKLVDRESEQYF
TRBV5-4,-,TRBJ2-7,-,TGTGCCAGCAGCTTTTTGGAGGGGAACGAGCAGTACTTC,CASSFLEGNEQYF
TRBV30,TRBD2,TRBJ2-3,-,TGTGCCTGGAGGGCCCTTCTAGCGGGGTCTGCAGATACGCAGTATTTT,CAWRALLAGSADTQYF
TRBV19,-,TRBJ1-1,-,TGTGCCAGTTCCCTCCACACTGAAGCTTTCTTT,CASSLHTEAFF
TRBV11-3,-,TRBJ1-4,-,TGTGCCAGCCACACTCCGACAGCTACTAATGAAAAACTGTTTTTT,CASHTPTATNEKLFF
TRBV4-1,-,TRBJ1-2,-,TGCGCCAGCAGCCGGGGAGGGGGCTATGGCTACACCTTC,CASSRGGGYGYTF
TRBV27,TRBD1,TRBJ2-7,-,TGTGCCAGCAGATACAGGGGCTCTGGCGCCTACGAGCAGTACTTC,CASRYRGSGAYEQYF
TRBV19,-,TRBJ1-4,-,TGTGCCAGTAGTAATTCCGGGGAAAAACTGTTTTTT,CASSNSGEKLFF
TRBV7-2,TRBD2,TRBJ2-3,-,TGTGCCAGCAGCTTAAGGCTAGCGGGGGGCGTGGACACGCAGTATTTT,CASSLRLAGGVDTQYF
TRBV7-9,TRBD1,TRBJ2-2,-,TGTGCCAGCAGCCCCCGACAGGGGTGGCCCGGGGAGCTGTTTTTT,CASSPRQGWPGELFF
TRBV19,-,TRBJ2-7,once,TGTGCCAGTAGTGACTTCCCCCCCTACGAGCAGTACTTC,CASSDFPPYEQYF
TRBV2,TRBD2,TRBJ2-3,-,TGTGCCAGCAGTGAAGCCATAGCGGGAGCGGCAGATACGCAGTATTTT,CASSEAIAGAADTQYF
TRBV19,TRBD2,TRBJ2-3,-,TGTGCCAGTAGTATAGAATTTGGGACTAGCGGGGGAAATACGCAGTATTTT,CASSIEFGTSGGNTQYF
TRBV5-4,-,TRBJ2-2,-,TGTGCCAGCAGCTTGCAGGGGAGCACCGGGGAGCTGTTTTTT,CASSLQGSTGELFF
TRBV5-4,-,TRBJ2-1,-,TGTGCCAGCAGCGTAAATCGGGGGTTCAATGAGCAGTTCTTC,CASSVNRGFNEQFF
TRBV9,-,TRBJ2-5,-,TGTGCCAGCAGCGTAACATGGTACCAAGAGACCCAGTACTTC,CASSVTWYQETQYF
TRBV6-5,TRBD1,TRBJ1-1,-,TGTGCCAGCAGTTCCAGGGGGAGGAGTTTGAACACTGAAGCTTTCTTT,CASSSRGRSLNTEAFF